One sample yielded the 11 T cell receptor beta chains listed below, sequenced in a study of blood T cell repertoires in COVID-19. Method: immunoSEQ multiplex PCR; TCRdb's copy keeps in-frame clones and lacks some. This table holds 150,000 to 200,000 clones, about 85% found once. Sequencing was carried out using peripheral blood. The receptors originated from a man between 18 and 29 years old with acute or convalescent COVID-19.

CDR3: CASSIRGLAYEQYF. The CDR3 DNA reads as TGTGCCAGTAGTATCCGGGGACTAGCTTACGAGCAGTACTTC. The rearrangement joins TRBV19 to TRBJ2-5, with 9 positions matching TRBD2. The J call may be incorrect, as the DNA end agrees better with TRBJ2-7. The CDR3 spans 14 residues. The germline CDR1 and CDR2 sequences are LNHDA and SQIVND (reference sequence).

The chain carries TRBV30 and TRBJ1-2, with D possibly being TRBD1 (5 bases). The CDR3 length is 13 residues. In germline, CDR1 is GTSNPN, CDR2 SVGIG (reference sequence). With 6 bases removed from V and 4 bases from J, the gap between germline ends came to 15 bases. The chain's CDR3 is CACSPGRAYGYTF. CDR3 DNA sequence: TGTGCCTGTTCTCCGGGCAGGGCCTATGGCTACACCTTC.

The V gene is TRBV6-5, the J gene TRBJ1-2; tentative D call: TRBD1 (5 bases). Germline assignment: CDR1 MNHEY and CDR2 SVGAGI. This CDR3 is built from 13 residues. Between the trimmed V and J ends, which lost 6 bases and 0 bases, there was a span of 8 bases. The CDR3 here is CASRGRANYGYTF. The CDR3 DNA reads as TGTGCCAGCAGGGGCAGGGCTAACTATGGCTACACCTTC.

The V and J genes are TRBV5-1 and TRBJ1-5; maybe TRBD1 (6 bases). V lost 4 bases, J lost 3 bases, and 14 bases lay in between. The V gene's germline CDR1 is SGHRS and CDR2 YFSETQ. This CDR3 has 15 amino acids. The DNA for the CDR3 is TGCGCCAGCAGCCCGAATACAGGGTTCAATCAGCCCCAGCATTTT. This sequence encodes CASSPNTGFNQPQHF.

This chain joins TRBV7-8 and TRBJ2-3, with 9 bases fitting TRBD2. The CDR3 loop spans 16 amino acids. J was trimmed by 3 bases and V by 4 bases; bases with no gene match: 8. The V gene's germline CDR1 is SGHVS and CDR2 FQNEAQ. In nucleotides, the CDR3 is TGTGCCAGCAGCTCAGTAGCGGGGGCAGGGACAGATACGCAGTATTTT. Translated: CASSSVAGAGTDTQYF.

The chain links TRBV30 to TRBJ2-7; maybe TRBD1 (5 bases). This CDR3 contains 13 residues. V was clipped by 5 bases and J by 5 bases, with 16 bases between them. Germline CDR1 GTSNPN, CDR2 SVGIG (reference sequence). DNA for the CDR3: TGTGCCTGGGGGATCTTGCAGGGAAACGAGCAGTACTTC. Encoded protein: CAWGILQGNEQYF.

Only a few counts were recorded for this clone. DNA of the CDR3: TGTGCCAGCAGCCAGTCCGGGACAGGGAACCCCTACGAGCAGTACGTC. Protein: CASSQSGTGNPYEQYV. The rearrangement links TRBV14 to TRBJ2-7, with TRBD1 identical over 9 bases. The CDR3 is made up of 16 amino acids. The J segment lost 2 bases and the V segment lost 3 bases, leaving 8 bases of the junction unmatched. In germline, CDR1 is SGHDN, CDR2 FVKESK.

DNA of the CDR3: TGTGCAAGTCGGGTTCTACTAGCGGGGGGCACAGATACGCAGTATTTT. It encodes CASRVLLAGGTDTQYF. The chain couples TRBV12-2 to TRBJ2-3; TRBD2, the table's D call, was not compared with the DNA. TRBV12-2 is designated a pseudogene. The CDR3 runs to 16 residues.

The DNA for the CDR3 is TGTGCCAGCAGCCCAGAGGGGACAGGGTCTTGGAATGAGCAGTTCTTC. It is translated as CASSPEGTGSWNEQFF. This chain links TRBV7-2 with TRBJ2-1; 9 nucleotides match TRBD1. CDR3 length: 16 residues. Germline trimming cut 5 bases from V and 7 bases from J; bases unmatched to any gene: 12. Germline loops: CDR1 SGHTA, CDR2 FQGNSA.

J is TRBJ1-3 and V is TRBV28; weak D call: TRBD1 (5 bases). The V end was cut by 7 bases, the J end by 0 bases, with 10 bases between. Germline V CDR1 and CDR2: MDHEN, SYDVKM. This CDR3 has 14 residues. As DNA, the CDR3 is TGTGCCAGCACTTTGGGGGGCTCTGGAAACACCATATATTTT. This translates into CASTLGGSGNTIYF.

The rearrangement joins TRBV6-1 to TRBJ2-1; D possibly corresponds to TRBD2 (5 bases). This CDR3 has 16 residues. CDR1 and CDR2 (germline): MNHNS, SASEGT. V lost 2 bases, J lost 0 bases, and 11 bases lay in between. The DNA for the CDR3 is TGTGCCAGCAGTGAAACCCATGGGAGCTCCTACAATGAGCAGTTCTTC. Residues: CASSETHGSSYNEQFF.